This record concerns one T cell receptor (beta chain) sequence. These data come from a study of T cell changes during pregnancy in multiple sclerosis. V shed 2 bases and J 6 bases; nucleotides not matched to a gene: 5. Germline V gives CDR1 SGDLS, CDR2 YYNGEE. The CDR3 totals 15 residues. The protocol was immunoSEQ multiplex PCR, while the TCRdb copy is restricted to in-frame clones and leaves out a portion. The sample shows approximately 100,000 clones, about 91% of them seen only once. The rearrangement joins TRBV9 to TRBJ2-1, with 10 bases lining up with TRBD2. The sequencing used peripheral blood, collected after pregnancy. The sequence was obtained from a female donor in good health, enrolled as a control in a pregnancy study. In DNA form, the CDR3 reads TGTGCCAGCAGCGTTACTAGCGGGGCTAGCAATGAGCAGTTCTTC. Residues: CASSVTSGASNEQFF.